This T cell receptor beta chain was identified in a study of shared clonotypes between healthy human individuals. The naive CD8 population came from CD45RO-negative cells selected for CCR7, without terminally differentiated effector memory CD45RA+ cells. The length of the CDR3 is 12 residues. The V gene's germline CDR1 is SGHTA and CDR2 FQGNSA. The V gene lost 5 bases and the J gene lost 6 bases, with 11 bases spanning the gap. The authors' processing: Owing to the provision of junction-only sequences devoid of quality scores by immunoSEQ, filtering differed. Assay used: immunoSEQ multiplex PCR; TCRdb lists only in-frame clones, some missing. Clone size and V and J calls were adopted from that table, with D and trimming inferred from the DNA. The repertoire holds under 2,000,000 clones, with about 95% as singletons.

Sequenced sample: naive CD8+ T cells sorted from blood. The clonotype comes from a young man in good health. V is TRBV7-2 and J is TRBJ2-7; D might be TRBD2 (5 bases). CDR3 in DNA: TGTGCCAGCAGCCCGGGGTCTCTCGAGCAGTACTTC. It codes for CASSPGSLEQYF.